This record concerns one T cell receptor beta chain sequence. Its antigen is not known. J gave up 6 bases and V 5 bases, and 13 bases lay outside the gene matches. CDR1 and CDR2 from the germline V gene are MNHEY and SMNVEV (reference sequence). The CDR3 totals 17 residues. It was with 60 Vbeta and 13 Jbeta primers that the PCR ran. Here immunoSEQ multiplex PCR was the method, and the copy in TCRdb shows in-frame clones only, minus some. The repertoire holds some 150,000 clones, roughly 83% seen once, with approximately 3.7% in the top ten. This sample is drawn from a study of cytomegalovirus exposure and HLA in healthy donors. Study-wide results and limits: Previous analysis showed most TCR beta V segments were productive about 87% or about 30% of the time. Relative to the roughly 690-donor mean, N-insertions were reportedly fewer in an Asian-associated ancestry cluster in a later analysis. Among the sequence variants, a highly shared cluster was likely an artifact of sequencing.

The material sequenced was PBMCs. The chain is built from TRBV27 and TRBJ2-1; 10 nucleotides match TRBD2. The receptor was derived from a human donor in good health. The CDR3 loop is CASSRPQRGGSGNEQFF. The CDR3 DNA is TGTGCCAGCAGTCGCCCTCAGCGGGGGGGCTCCGGCAATGAGCAGTTCTTC.